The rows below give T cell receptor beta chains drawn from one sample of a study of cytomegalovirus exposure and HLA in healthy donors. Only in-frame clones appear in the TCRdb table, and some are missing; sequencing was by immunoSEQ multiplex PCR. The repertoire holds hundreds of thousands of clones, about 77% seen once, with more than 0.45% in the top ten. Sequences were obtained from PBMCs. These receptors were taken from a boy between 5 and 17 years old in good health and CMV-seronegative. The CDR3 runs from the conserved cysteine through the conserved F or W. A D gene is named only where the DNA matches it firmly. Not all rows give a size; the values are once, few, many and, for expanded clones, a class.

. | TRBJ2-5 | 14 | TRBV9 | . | TGTGCCAGCAGCTATCGAGGACAGCCCGAAGAGCAGTACTTC | CASSYRGQPEEQYF
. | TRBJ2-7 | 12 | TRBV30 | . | TGTGCCTTACAGGGTACTATTTACGAGCAGTACTTC | CALQGTIYEQYF
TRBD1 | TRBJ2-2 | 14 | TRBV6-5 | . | TGTGCCAGCACAAGGACAGGGGGGACCGGGGAGCTGTTTTTT | CASTRTGGTGELFF
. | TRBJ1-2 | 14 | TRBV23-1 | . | TGCGCCAGCAGTCAGATCCTAGTGCTAAATGGCTACACCTTC | CASSQILVLNGYTF
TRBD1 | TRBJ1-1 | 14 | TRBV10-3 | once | TGTGCCATCAGCGAAAATGGACAGGACACTGAAGCTTTCTTT | CAISENGQDTEAFF
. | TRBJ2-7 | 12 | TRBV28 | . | TGTGCCAGCAGTTTATTGAGGGCCGAGCAGTACTTC | CASSLLRAEQYF
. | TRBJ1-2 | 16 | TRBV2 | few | TGTGCCAGCAGTGATACTTTCCGGGGGGTTAACTATGGCTACACCTTC | CASSDTFRGVNYGYTF
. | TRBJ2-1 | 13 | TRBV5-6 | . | TGTGCCAGCAGCTTGTGGCAGCTGGAGGAGCAGTTCTTC | CASSLWQLEEQFF
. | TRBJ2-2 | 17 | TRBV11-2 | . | TGTGCCAGCATCCAAACTAGGCTAGCGCAGAACACCGGGGAGCTGTTTTTT | CASIQTRLAQNTGELFF
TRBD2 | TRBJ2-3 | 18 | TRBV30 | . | TGTGCCTGGAGTGTCGGTAGCGGGGGGCGATCTAGCACAGATACGCAGTATTTT | CAWSVGSGGRSSTDTQYF
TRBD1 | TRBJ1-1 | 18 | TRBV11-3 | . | TGTGCCAGCAGCGAAGAGGGGACAGGGGTTTATGGGGAGACTGAAGCTTTCTTT | CASSEEGTGVYGETEAFF
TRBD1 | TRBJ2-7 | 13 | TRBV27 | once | TGTGCCAGCAGGCAGGGGGCATCCTACGAGCAGTACTTC | CASRQGASYEQYF
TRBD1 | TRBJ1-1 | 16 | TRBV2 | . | TGTGCCAGCATCCGGGACAGGGGGGTTTTGAACACTGAAGCTTTCTTT | CASIRDRGVLNTEAFF
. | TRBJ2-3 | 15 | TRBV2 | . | TGTGCCAGCAGTGAAGCAATGAGACTTACAGATACGCAGTATTTT | CASSEAMRLTDTQYF
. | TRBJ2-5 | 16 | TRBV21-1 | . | TGTGCCAGCAGCACAAGTCGGGGAGGCAAGCTTGAGACCCAGTACTTC | CASSTSRGGKLETQYF
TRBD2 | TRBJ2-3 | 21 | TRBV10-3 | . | TGTGCCATCAGTGCCCGAGGCAGTGTTACCAGAGCGGGGTGGAGCACAGATACGCAGTATTTT | CAISARGSVTRAGWSTDTQYF
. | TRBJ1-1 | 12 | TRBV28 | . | TGTGCCAGCAGTTTCCCGGGATGTGAAGCTTTCTTT | CASSFPGCEAFF
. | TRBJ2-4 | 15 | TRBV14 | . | TGTGCCAGCAGCGGCGGGGGCCCCCACAAAAACATTCAGTACTTC | CASSGGGPHKNIQYF
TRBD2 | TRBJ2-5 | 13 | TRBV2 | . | TGTGCCGGTAGCGGGAGAGAGGTCGAGACCCAGTACTTC | CAGSGREVETQYF
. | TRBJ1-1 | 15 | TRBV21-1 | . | TGTGCCAGCAGCTCAACAAGGGGGCGTGAAACTGAAGCTTTCTTT | CASSSTRGRETEAFF
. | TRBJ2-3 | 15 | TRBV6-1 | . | TGTGCCAGCAGGGGGGCTCGAGGAGCGACAGATACGCAGTATTTT | CASRGARGATDTQYF
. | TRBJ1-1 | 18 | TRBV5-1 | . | TGCGCCAGCAGCTCCGGGTTGGGGCTTGGGGGCAGGGGCACTGAAGCTTTCTTT | CASSSGLGLGGRGTEAFF
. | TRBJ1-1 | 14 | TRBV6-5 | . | TGTGCCAGCAGTTACTCGAGTACAGGTACTGAAGCTTTCTTT | CASSYSSTGTEAFF
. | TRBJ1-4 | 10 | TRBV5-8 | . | TGTGCCAGCAGCGCGCCAAAACTGTTTTTT | CASSAPKLFF
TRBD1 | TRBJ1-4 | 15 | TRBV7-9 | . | TGTGCCAGCAGCCCTGTGACAGGGGGCCGGGAAAAACTGTTTTTT | CASSPVTGGREKLFF
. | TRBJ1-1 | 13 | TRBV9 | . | TGTGCCAGCAGCGACGGAGGGAACACTGAAGCTTTCTTT | CASSDGGNTEAFF
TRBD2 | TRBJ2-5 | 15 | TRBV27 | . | TGTGCCAGCAGTTTACTAGCGGGGGCACAAGAGACCCAGTACTTC | CASSLLAGAQETQYF
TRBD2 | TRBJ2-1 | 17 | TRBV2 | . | TGTGCCAGCATACCCATAGTTAGCGGGAGTGGTTGGGATGAGCAGTTCTTC | CASIPIVSGSGWDEQFF
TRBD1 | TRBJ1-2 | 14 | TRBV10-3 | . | TGTGCCATCAGTACCGGGACAGGGACCTATGGCTACACCTTC | CAISTGTGTYGYTF
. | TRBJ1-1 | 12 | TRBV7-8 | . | TGTGCCTCACGGGGGGGGTTCACTGAAGCTTTCTTT | CASRGGFTEAFF
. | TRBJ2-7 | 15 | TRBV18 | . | TGTGCCAGCTCACCACGCTCGGGGGGACACTACGAGCAGTACTTC | CASSPRSGGHYEQYF
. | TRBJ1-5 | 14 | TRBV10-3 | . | TGTGCCATCAGTGAAACCACCCTAAACCAGCCCCAGCATTTT | CAISETTLNQPQHF
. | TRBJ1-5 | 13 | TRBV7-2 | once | TGTGCCAGCAGCTTAGACCGGGGTCAGCCCCAGCATTTT | CASSLDRGQPQHF
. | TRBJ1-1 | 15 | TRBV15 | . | TGTGCCACCTCAGATGGCCGATCGGGGAACACTGAAGCTTTCTTT | CATSDGRSGNTEAFF
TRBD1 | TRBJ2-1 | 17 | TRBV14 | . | TGTGCCAGCAGCCAAGATGACCGGGACAGGGGATGGAATGAGCAGTTCTTC | CASSQDDRDRGWNEQFF
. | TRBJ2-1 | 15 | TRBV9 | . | TGTGCCAGCAGCGTAGATGGGGACTGGTACAATGAGCAGTTCTTC | CASSVDGDWYNEQFF
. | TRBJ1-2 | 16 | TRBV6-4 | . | TGTGCCAGCACCAAACCGGCAGGGGCTGTCAACTATGGCTACACCTTC | CASTKPAGAVNYGYTF
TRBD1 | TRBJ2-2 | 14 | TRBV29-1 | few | TGCAGCGCCCTATACAGGGGGTTGGGCGGGGAGCTGTTTTTT | CSALYRGLGGELFF
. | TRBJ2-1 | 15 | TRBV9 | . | TGTGCCAGCAGCGTAGGGGGGGGGCCTTACAATGAGCAGTTCTTC | CASSVGGGPYNEQFF
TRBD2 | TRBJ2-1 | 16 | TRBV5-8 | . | TGTGCCAGCAGCCTTCGAGCGGGGGCTTCCATCAATGAGCAGTTCTTC | CASSLRAGASINEQFF
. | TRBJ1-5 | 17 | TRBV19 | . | TGTGCCAGTAGTATAAGAGGGAGGGCTTTGTCCAATCAGCCCCAGCATTTT | CASSIRGRALSNQPQHF
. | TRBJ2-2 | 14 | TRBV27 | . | TGTGCCAGCAGTCCAACACTAGCTTTCAGGGAGCTGTTTTTT | CASSPTLAFRELFF
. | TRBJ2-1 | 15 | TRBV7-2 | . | TGTGCCAGCAGCCCTCTCTCGGGAACTTACAATGAGCAGTTCTTC | CASSPLSGTYNEQFF
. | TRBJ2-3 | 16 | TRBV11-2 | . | TGTGCCAGCAGCTTACGGGGGGCGTTTAGCACAGATACGCAGTATTTT | CASSLRGAFSTDTQYF
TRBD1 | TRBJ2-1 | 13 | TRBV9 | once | TGTGCCAGCGGAACAGGGGGTTTCAATGAGCAGTTCTTC | CASGTGGFNEQFF
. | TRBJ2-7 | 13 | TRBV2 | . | TGTGCCAGCAGTGTAGACTCTCCCTACGAGCAGTACTTC | CASSVDSPYEQYF
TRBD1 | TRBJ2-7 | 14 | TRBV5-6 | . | TGTGCCAGCAGCTACGGGACAGGTTCCTACGAGCAGTACTTC | CASSYGTGSYEQYF
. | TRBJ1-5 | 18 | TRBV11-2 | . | TGTGCCAGCAGCTTAGGGGGGCTCGGGCAGGGCCTTAATCAGCCCCAGCATTTT | CASSLGGLGQGLNQPQHF
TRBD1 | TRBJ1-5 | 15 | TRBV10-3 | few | TGTGCCATCACTGGGGGACAGATGAGTAATCAGCCCCAGCATTTT | CAITGGQMSNQPQHF